The rows below give T cell receptor beta chains drawn from one sample of a study of metastatic and nonmetastatic thyroid tumors. From the PCR reads, TCRdb re-called clones with MiXCR. Here the sample spans about 40,000 clones, about an eighth being singletons. Sequencing was done on a sample of blood. These receptor sequences come from a female donor with papillary thyroid cancer or a benign thyroid nodule (not recorded which). Some clones in this sample may be carry-over from other donors' samples. CDR3s include the opening cysteine and the closing phenylalanine or tryptophan. Fields, in order: V gene, clone size, J gene, D gene, CDR3 DNA, CDR3 protein. D genes are given only for firm matches. Clone size is shown for a subset of rows, as once, few, many or a class of expanded clone.

V gene: TRBV19
clone size: NA
J gene: TRBJ2-2
D gene: NA
CDR3 DNA: TGTGCCAGTAGTATAAAGGGGTCGAACACCGGGGAGCTGTTTTTT
CDR3 protein: CASSIKGSNTGELFF

V gene: TRBV5-4
clone size: many
J gene: TRBJ2-3
D gene: NA
CDR3 DNA: TGTGCCAGCAGCTTGGATGGTGTCAGCATGACAGATACGCAGTATTTT
CDR3 protein: CASSLDGVSMTDTQYF

V gene: TRBV5-1
clone size: many
J gene: TRBJ2-1
D gene: NA
CDR3 DNA: TGCGCCAGCAGCTTGGACCCTCTTCAGGTGAATGAGCAGTTCTTC
CDR3 protein: CASSLDPLQVNEQFF

V gene: TRBV28
clone size: many
J gene: TRBJ2-1
D gene: TRBD2
CDR3 DNA: TGTGCCAGCAGTTCCCCTTTGGCGGGGGTCTACAATGAGCAGTTCTTC
CDR3 protein: CASSSPLAGVYNEQFF

V gene: TRBV9
clone size: many
J gene: TRBJ2-7
D gene: NA
CDR3 DNA: TGTGCCAGCAGCGTAGGTAGCGGAGGTCCCGAGCAGTACTTC
CDR3 protein: CASSVGSGGPEQYF

V gene: TRBV11-3
clone size: NA
J gene: TRBJ2-7
D gene: TRBD1
CDR3 DNA: TGTGCCAGCACCACCGGACAGGAGGCCTACGAGCAGTACTTC
CDR3 protein: CASTTGQEAYEQYF

V gene: TRBV5-8
clone size: many
J gene: TRBJ1-5
D gene: NA
CDR3 DNA: TGTGCCAGCAGCTTGGCAGGGGTCGGCAATCAGCCCCAGCATTTT
CDR3 protein: CASSLAGVGNQPQHF

V gene: TRBV3-1
clone size: many
J gene: TRBJ1-1
D gene: NA
CDR3 DNA: TGTGCCAGCAGCCGGACCAGGAAGGCAGGGCCGGGGGCTAAGGCTGAAGCTTTCTTT
CDR3 protein: CASSRTRKAGPGAKAEAFF

V gene: TRBV20-1
clone size: many
J gene: TRBJ2-1
D gene: NA
CDR3 DNA: TGCAGTGCTACTTCTATGGGTGAGCAGTTCTTC
CDR3 protein: CSATSMGEQFF

V gene: TRBV13
clone size: many
J gene: TRBJ2-6
D gene: TRBD1
CDR3 DNA: TGTGCCAGCAGCCCACCTGGACAGGGAAGGGGCTCTGGGGCCAACGTCCTGACTTTC
CDR3 protein: CASSPPGQGRGSGANVLTF

V gene: TRBV6-7
clone size: many
J gene: TRBJ2-4
D gene: TRBD1
CDR3 DNA: TGTGCCAGCAGTTACTCTGACAGGGGATTTGGGGTGGCCAAAAACATTCAGTACTTC
CDR3 protein: CASSYSDRGFGVAKNIQYF

V gene: TRBV6-2/TRBV6-3
clone size: NA
J gene: TRBJ2-2
D gene: NA
CDR3 DNA: TGTGCCAGCAGTTCCCCGGGGAGGGGGAGCTTTTGGACCGGGGAGCTGTTTTTT
CDR3 protein: CASSSPGRGSFWTGELFF

V gene: TRBV5-1
clone size: many
J gene: TRBJ1-5
D gene: TRBD1
CDR3 DNA: TGCGCCAGCAGCCCGGGACAGGGGTATAGCAATCAGCCCCAGCATTTT
CDR3 protein: CASSPGQGYSNQPQHF

V gene: TRBV6-2/TRBV6-3
clone size: many
J gene: TRBJ2-7
D gene: TRBD1
CDR3 DNA: TGTGCCAGCAGTCGGGGACAGGGGGCTCTCTACGAGCAGTACTTC
CDR3 protein: CASSRGQGALYEQYF

V gene: TRBV9
clone size: many
J gene: TRBJ2-2
D gene: NA
CDR3 DNA: TGTGCCAGCAGCGTAACCACCGGGGAGCTGTTTTTT
CDR3 protein: CASSVTTGELFF

V gene: TRBV29-1
clone size: many
J gene: TRBJ2-2
D gene: TRBD1
CDR3 DNA: TGCAGCGTTGTCCAGGGGGAAACCGGGGAGCTGTTTTTT
CDR3 protein: CSVVQGETGELFF

V gene: TRBV24-1
clone size: many
J gene: TRBJ2-5
D gene: NA
CDR3 DNA: TGTGCCACCAGTGGAGGCGGGACTTTAGTAGAGACCCAGTACTTC
CDR3 protein: CATSGGGTLVETQYF

V gene: TRBV7-9
clone size: many
J gene: TRBJ2-2
D gene: TRBD2
CDR3 DNA: TGTGCCAGCAGCTCAAGGCGGGAGAGCACCGGGGAGCTGTTTTTT
CDR3 protein: CASSSRRESTGELFF

V gene: TRBV19
clone size: many
J gene: TRBJ1-3
D gene: TRBD1
CDR3 DNA: TGTGCCAGTAGCCCCGGACAGGGGAGTCCTGGAAACACCATATATTTT
CDR3 protein: CASSPGQGSPGNTIYF

V gene: TRBV28
clone size: many
J gene: TRBJ1-4
D gene: NA
CDR3 DNA: TGTGCCAGCAGTGAACTAGGACGAGCAACTAATGAAAAACTGTTTTTT
CDR3 protein: CASSELGRATNEKLFF

V gene: TRBV6-1
clone size: many
J gene: TRBJ2-1
D gene: TRBD2
CDR3 DNA: TGTGCCAGCAGTGGCTCTAGCGGGAGCTCCTACAATGAGCAGTTCTTC
CDR3 protein: CASSGSSGSSYNEQFF

V gene: TRBV28
clone size: many
J gene: TRBJ2-5
D gene: NA
CDR3 DNA: TGTGCCAGCAAAGGCTTTGGCCGAGAGACCCAGTACTTC
CDR3 protein: CASKGFGRETQYF

V gene: TRBV5-4
clone size: many
J gene: TRBJ2-2
D gene: TRBD1
CDR3 DNA: TGTGCCAGCAGCACGACAGGGGGCACCGGGGAGCTGTTTTTT
CDR3 protein: CASSTTGGTGELFF

V gene: TRBV6-1
clone size: many
J gene: TRBJ2-2
D gene: NA
CDR3 DNA: TGTGCCAGCACCCGAATACCTACAGGGACGAACACCGGGGAGCTGTTTTTT
CDR3 protein: CASTRIPTGTNTGELFF

V gene: TRBV20-1
clone size: many
J gene: TRBJ2-5
D gene: TRBD2
CDR3 DNA: TGCAGTGCTAGAGGTGTCCTAGCGGAAGAGACCCAGTACTTC
CDR3 protein: CSARGVLAEETQYF

V gene: TRBV30
clone size: many
J gene: TRBJ2-2
D gene: NA
CDR3 DNA: TGTGCCTGGAGTCCCGGACTGCTCACCGGGGAGCTGTTTTTT
CDR3 protein: CAWSPGLLTGELFF

V gene: TRBV20-1
clone size: many
J gene: TRBJ2-4
D gene: NA
CDR3 DNA: TGCAGTGCTAGAGTCAGAGGGTCGCTAACATTAGCCAAAAACATTCAGTACTTC
CDR3 protein: CSARVRGSLTLAKNIQYF

V gene: TRBV12-3/TRBV12-4
clone size: many
J gene: TRBJ1-1
D gene: NA
CDR3 DNA: TGTGCCAGTTCCGGGGTCGAAGCTTTCTTT
CDR3 protein: CASSGVEAFF

V gene: TRBV6-5
clone size: many
J gene: TRBJ2-7
D gene: NA
CDR3 DNA: TGTGCCAGCAGTCCCCCCGGGGGATTGGGGGGACTTATGACATACGAGCAGTACTTC
CDR3 protein: CASSPPGGLGGLMTYEQYF

V gene: TRBV12-3/TRBV12-4
clone size: many
J gene: TRBJ2-1
D gene: TRBD2
CDR3 DNA: TGTGCCAGCAGTCAGCGGGAGGGGGGGTTCTTC
CDR3 protein: CASSQREGGFF

V gene: TRBV12-3/TRBV12-4
clone size: many
J gene: TRBJ1-2
D gene: NA
CDR3 DNA: TGTGCCAGCAGCCGGGACATTCAAGGCTACACCTTC
CDR3 protein: CASSRDIQGYTF

V gene: TRBV2
clone size: many
J gene: TRBJ2-7
D gene: TRBD2
CDR3 DNA: TGTGCCAGCACAGGGACTAGCTGGGACGAGCAGTACTTC
CDR3 protein: CASTGTSWDEQYF

V gene: TRBV7-7
clone size: many
J gene: TRBJ2-6
D gene: NA
CDR3 DNA: TGTGCCAGCAGACAGATACCAGGGGCCTCTGGGGCCAACGTCCTGACTTTC
CDR3 protein: CASRQIPGASGANVLTF

V gene: TRBV20-1
clone size: many
J gene: TRBJ2-5
D gene: TRBD2
CDR3 DNA: TGCAGTGCCCCAGCGGGAGGGGGCCAAGAGACCCAGTACTTC
CDR3 protein: CSAPAGGGQETQYF

V gene: TRBV20-1
clone size: many
J gene: TRBJ2-2
D gene: NA
CDR3 DNA: TGCAGTGCTAGAATGGCGTCGAACACCGGGGAGCTGTTTTTT
CDR3 protein: CSARMASNTGELFF

V gene: TRBV9
clone size: many
J gene: TRBJ2-3
D gene: NA
CDR3 DNA: TGTGCCAGCAGCGTAGCAAACACAGATACGCAGTATTTT
CDR3 protein: CASSVANTDTQYF

V gene: TRBV7-9
clone size: many
J gene: TRBJ2-1
D gene: NA
CDR3 DNA: TGTGCCAGCAATTCGCCCTCCTACAATGAGCAGTTCTTC
CDR3 protein: CASNSPSYNEQFF

V gene: TRBV19
clone size: NA
J gene: TRBJ2-7
D gene: NA
CDR3 DNA: TGTGCCAGTAGTAATTCCGGTATCTCTATTAACGAGCAGTACTTC
CDR3 protein: CASSNSGISINEQYF

V gene: TRBV24-1
clone size: many
J gene: TRBJ2-3
D gene: NA
CDR3 DNA: TGTGCCACCAGTGATTTGCATCAGGGATTCACAGATACGCAGTATTTT
CDR3 protein: CATSDLHQGFTDTQYF

V gene: TRBV20-1
clone size: many
J gene: TRBJ2-7
D gene: TRBD1
CDR3 DNA: TGCAGTGCTAGAGATGGCGACAGGGACTACGAGCAGTACTTC
CDR3 protein: CSARDGDRDYEQYF

V gene: TRBV11-2
clone size: many
J gene: TRBJ2-4
D gene: NA
CDR3 DNA: TGTGCCAGCAGCTTAGAAGGGGCTGGGGAAGAAAACATTCAGTACTTC
CDR3 protein: CASSLEGAGEENIQYF

V gene: TRBV7-9
clone size: many
J gene: TRBJ1-1
D gene: TRBD1
CDR3 DNA: TGTGCCAGCAGCTCGAGCAGGGGGCCCACTGAAGCTTTCTTT
CDR3 protein: CASSSSRGPTEAFF

V gene: TRBV2
clone size: many
J gene: TRBJ2-3
D gene: NA
CDR3 DNA: TGTGCCAGCAGTGAGTCGTTCACAGATACGCAGTATTTT
CDR3 protein: CASSESFTDTQYF

V gene: TRBV6-1
clone size: many
J gene: TRBJ1-1
D gene: NA
CDR3 DNA: TGTGCCAGCAGGTCTAAGGGGCTGAACACTGAAGCTTTCTTT
CDR3 protein: CASRSKGLNTEAFF

V gene: TRBV9
clone size: many
J gene: TRBJ2-7
D gene: NA
CDR3 DNA: TGTGCCAGCAGCGTAGGTCCGGACGTCTCCTACGAGCAGTACTTC
CDR3 protein: CASSVGPDVSYEQYF

V gene: TRBV7-9
clone size: many
J gene: TRBJ2-7
D gene: TRBD2
CDR3 DNA: TGTGCCAGCAGCTTAGGGTTCGGGAGGGGCTACGAGCAGTACTTC
CDR3 protein: CASSLGFGRGYEQYF

V gene: TRBV10-3
clone size: many
J gene: TRBJ2-7
D gene: TRBD1
CDR3 DNA: TGTGCCATCGTTTCCGGGACAGGGAACTCCTACGAGCAGTACTTC
CDR3 protein: CAIVSGTGNSYEQYF

V gene: TRBV2
clone size: NA
J gene: TRBJ2-7
D gene: TRBD1
CDR3 DNA: TGTGCCAGCACATACGACAGGGTCCGCGTCGAGCAGTACTTC
CDR3 protein: CASTYDRVRVEQYF

V gene: TRBV27
clone size: many
J gene: TRBJ2-2
D gene: TRBD2
CDR3 DNA: TGTGCCAGCACGAGGGAGGGGCTTGCCACCGGGGAGCTGTTTTTT
CDR3 protein: CASTREGLATGELFF

V gene: TRBV5-1
clone size: many
J gene: TRBJ1-1
D gene: NA
CDR3 DNA: TGCGCCAGCAGCCCCCCGGGAACGAACACTGAAGCTTTCTTT
CDR3 protein: CASSPPGTNTEAFF

V gene: TRBV7-9
clone size: many
J gene: TRBJ1-1
D gene: NA
CDR3 DNA: TGTGCCAGCAGCCGGACGGTGAACACTGAAGCTTTCTTT
CDR3 protein: CASSRTVNTEAFF

V gene: TRBV12-3/TRBV12-4
clone size: many
J gene: TRBJ1-1
D gene: TRBD1
CDR3 DNA: TGTGCCAGCAGTTTACAACCTACAGGGGTAACTGAAGCTTTCTTT
CDR3 protein: CASSLQPTGVTEAFF

V gene: TRBV5-4
clone size: many
J gene: TRBJ2-3
D gene: TRBD2
CDR3 DNA: TGTGCCAGCAGTCTGATGGGACTAGCGAGCACAGATACGCAGTATTTT
CDR3 protein: CASSLMGLASTDTQYF

V gene: TRBV6-4
clone size: few
J gene: TRBJ1-6
D gene: NA
CDR3 DNA: TGTGCCAGCAGCAGGGAACTTAACTCACCCCTCCACTTT
CDR3 protein: CASSRELNSPLHF